A selection of T cell receptor beta chains follows, all from one sample in a study of neurological immune-mediated disorders. TCRdb passed the 5' RACE reads through MiXCR, listing each CDR3 protein once. The sample holds 85,000 to 110,000 distinct CDR3 sequences, 11% seen once. What was sequenced was PBMCs. All receptors come from a female donor with HTLV-1-associated myelopathy (HAM/TSP). Both conserved end residues are part of each CDR3. The order of the fields is J gene, V gene, D gene, clone size, CDR3 DNA, CDR3 protein. The D gene is left open where the match is weak. Size is stated for part of the rows, as once, few or many counts, or as a class when the clone is expanded.

>TRBJ1-2|TRBV20-1|-|many
TGCAGTGCTAGAGATCTCGGGACTGGTAACTATGGCTACACCTTC
CSARDLGTGNYGYTF
>TRBJ2-7|TRBV9|TRBD1|many
TGTGCCAGCAGCGTACCCCTTCGGGACAGGGGAGGGTACGAGCAGTACTTC
CASSVPLRDRGGYEQYF
>TRBJ2-3|TRBV7-9|-|few
TGTGCCAGCAGCCCTAGGGGCCCAGATACGCAGTATTTT
CASSPRGPDTQYF
>TRBJ2-3|TRBV5-6|-|-
TGTGACAGCAGCTTGAACGGGGTGGCCACAGATACGCAGTATTTT
CDSSLNGVATDTQYF
>TRBJ2-1|TRBV5-1|-|many
TGCGCCAGCAGCGCAGAGGACAATGAGCAGTTCTTC
CASSAEDNEQFF
>TRBJ2-5|TRBV10-3|-|many
TGTGCCATCAGTGAGCCCCTTGGGTCCCAAGGGACCCAGTACTTC
CAISEPLGSQGTQYF
>TRBJ2-3|TRBV20-1|TRBD1|many
TGCAGTGCTCCGCTGGGACAGGGGGCGTCGGATACGCAGTATTTT
CSAPLGQGASDTQYF
>TRBJ2-6|TRBV5-6|TRBD1|many
TGTGCCAGCAGCACAGCCCGACAGGGCTCTGGGGCCAACGTCCTGACTTTC
CASSTARQGSGANVLTF
>TRBJ1-3|TRBV2|-|many
TGTGCCAGCAGTGAACTCAGTCGTGGCAACACCATATATTTT
CASSELSRGNTIYF
>TRBJ2-2|TRBV12-3/TRBV12-4|-|many
TGTGCCAGCAGTCTTCGATCCGGGGAGCTGTTTTTT
CASSLRSGELFF
>TRBJ1-4|TRBV5-5|TRBD1|many
TGTGCCAGCAGCTCCACCGGGACAGGGTATGAAAAACTGTTTTTT
CASSSTGTGYEKLFF
>TRBJ2-5|TRBV15|-|many
TGTGCTACCACCCCGCACGCCGACAGGTCAAGGGCCCAGTACTTC
CATTPHADRSRAQYF
>TRBJ1-4|TRBV20-1|-|many
TGCAGTGCTAGAAGCACAGGGCGGGAAAAACTGTTTTTT
CSARSTGREKLFF
>TRBJ2-3|TRBV29-1|-|many
TGCAGCGTTGGCGGACCCCGGGGAGATACGCAGTATTTT
CSVGGPRGDTQYF
>TRBJ2-5|TRBV10-3|-|many
TGTGCCATCACCAGCGGGGACAACCAAGAGACCCAGTACTTC
CAITSGDNQETQYF
>TRBJ1-5|TRBV7-2|-|many
TGTGCCAGCAGCTTGGTGTTGGGGTACCAACAGCCCCAGCATTTT
CASSLVLGYQQPQHF
>TRBJ2-7|TRBV28|-|many
TGTGCCAGCAGTCCCTCGGACAGAGCCTACGAGCAGTACTTC
CASSPSDRAYEQYF
>TRBJ2-1|TRBV4-1|TRBD2|few
TGCGCCAGCAGCCAGAAAGCGGGGACCTACAATGAGCAGTTCTTC
CASSQKAGTYNEQFF
>TRBJ2-5|TRBV2|-|few
TGTGCCAGCACCGAAACGGGGGTGGAGACCCAGTACTTC
CASTETGVETQYF
>TRBJ2-5|TRBV20-1|TRBD2|many
TGCAGTGCTGCGGGACTAGCGGGCCCAGAGACCCAGTACTTC
CSAAGLAGPETQYF
>TRBJ2-2|TRBV5-1|TRBD1|many
TGCGCCAGCTTTAGGGACAGCAACACCGGGGAGCTGTTTTTT
CASFRDSNTGELFF
>TRBJ2-1|TRBV7-2|TRBD2|many
TGTGCCAGCAGCCTACAGCGGGGACGGTACAATGAGCAGTTCTTC
CASSLQRGRYNEQFF
>TRBJ1-3|TRBV18|TRBD1|many
TGTGCCAGCTCACCCCCAAGGACAGGGGTAGGAAACACCATATATTTT
CASSPPRTGVGNTIYF
>TRBJ2-3|TRBV5-1|-|many
TGCGCCAGCAGCTTCATCGGGGGATACACAGATACGCAGTATTTT
CASSFIGGYTDTQYF
>TRBJ2-1|TRBV9|-|many
TGTGCCAGCAGCCCCCAGGCTAGCGCATCCTACAATGAGCAGTTCTTC
CASSPQASASYNEQFF
>TRBJ2-7|TRBV9|-|few
TGTGCCAGCAGCGTAGTTCAGGGCGAGCAGTACTTC
CASSVVQGEQYF
>TRBJ2-2|TRBV4-1|-|many
TGCGCCAGCAGCCAAAGGCCCGGGGAGCTGTTTTTT
CASSQRPGELFF
>TRBJ2-1|TRBV5-1|-|many
TGCGCCAGCAGCTTGGAGGGTGAGCAGTTCTTC
CASSLEGEQFF
>TRBJ2-3|TRBV5-1|TRBD1|many
TGCGCCAGCGGGGCGCAGGGGGCGGAAGATACGCAGTATTTT
CASGAQGAEDTQYF
>TRBJ1-2|TRBV28|TRBD1|many
TGTGCCAGCAGACAATCCGGGACAGGGGGCTCCGGTGGCTACACCTTC
CASRQSGTGGSGGYTF
>TRBJ2-2|TRBV20-1|TRBD2|many
TGCAGTGCTAGACCTCCGAGCGGGGGCTCGAACACCGGGGAGCTGTTTTTT
CSARPPSGGSNTGELFF
>TRBJ2-4|TRBV5-1|TRBD1|-
TGCGCCAGCAGCGACAAACAGGGGGCGAACATTCAGTACTTC
CASSDKQGANIQYF
>TRBJ2-7|TRBV5-1|-|-
TGCGCCAGCAGCGCGGGTTTTCGCGAGCAGTACTTC
CASSAGFREQYF
>TRBJ1-1|TRBV5-1|-|many
TGCGCCAGCAGCCTCCGGAGTGCGAACACTGAAGCTTTCTTT
CASSLRSANTEAFF
>TRBJ2-7|TRBV5-1|-|many
TGCGCCAGCAGCTTGGCCCCCGCCCGCGGGAATTACGAGCAGTACTTC
CASSLAPARGNYEQYF
>TRBJ2-7|TRBV10-3|TRBD2|many
TGTGCCATCAGTGAGTCGGCTAGCGGGGGGAGAGAGCAGTACTTC
CAISESASGGREQYF
>TRBJ1-5|TRBV11-1|-|many
TGTGCCAGCAGCTTAGCTCACACGAATCAGCCCCAGCATTTT
CASSLAHTNQPQHF
>TRBJ2-1|TRBV20-1|TRBD2|many
TGCAGTGCTAGAGACGCGCTAGCGGGACACAATGAGCAGTTCTTC
CSARDALAGHNEQFF
>TRBJ2-4|TRBV18|-|many
TGTGCCAGCTCACCACCCTTGGCTCTAGCCAAAAACATTCAGTACTTC
CASSPPLALAKNIQYF
>TRBJ1-3|TRBV12-3/TRBV12-4|-|many
TGTGCCAGCAGTTACCGGGGCGCTTCTGGAAACACCATATATTTT
CASSYRGASGNTIYF
>TRBJ2-1|TRBV3-1|-|-
TGTGCCAGCAGCCGAGGTGCGGCCTCCTCCTACAATGAGCAGTTCTTC
CASSRGAASSYNEQFF
>TRBJ2-2|TRBV28|-|many
TGTGCCAGCAAAACGGACACGAACACCGGGGAGCTGTTTTTT
CASKTDTNTGELFF
>TRBJ1-1|TRBV28|TRBD1|many
TGTGCTGGGGGACAGGGGCCGCGTGAAGCTTTCTTT
CAGGQGPREAFF
>TRBJ2-7|TRBV5-1|-|many
TGCGCCAGCAGGACGACAGGAAACTACGAGCAGTACTTC
CASRTTGNYEQYF
>TRBJ2-3|TRBV7-8|TRBD2|few
TGTGCCAGCAGCTTATCGCCTAGCGGGAGCACAGATACGCAGTATTTT
CASSLSPSGSTDTQYF
>TRBJ2-5|TRBV12-3/TRBV12-4|-|many
TGTGCCAGCAGTCTCCGCAATTCCGAGACCCAGTACTTC
CASSLRNSETQYF
>TRBJ2-7|TRBV15|-|many
TGTGCCACCAGCAGAGACTCCTACGAGCAGTACTTC
CATSRDSYEQYF
>TRBJ2-1|TRBV9|-|many
TGTGCCAGCAGCGTAGCACGGGAGAATGAGCAGTTCTTC
CASSVARENEQFF
>TRBJ1-2|TRBV28|TRBD1|many
TGTGCCAGCAGTCCCCCCGGGACAGGGAGAGGCTACACCTTC
CASSPPGTGRGYTF
>TRBJ1-1|TRBV20-1|-|many
TGCAGTGCTAGAGAAGGCTCGAACACTGAAGCTTTCTTT
CSAREGSNTEAFF
>TRBJ2-3|TRBV12-5|-|many
TGTGCTAGTGGTCCCGGGGCCCCGAATACGCAGTATTTT
CASGPGAPNTQYF
>TRBJ2-1|TRBV5-1|TRBD2|-
TGCGCCAGCAGCTTGGCCGGGGGGAGTAACTACAATGAGCAGTTCTTC
CASSLAGGSNYNEQFF
>TRBJ1-6|TRBV5-1|-|many
TGCGCCAGCAGCTTGCAGGGTAGAGCACCCCTCCACTTT
CASSLQGRAPLHF
>TRBJ1-1|TRBV20-1|-|many
TGCAGTGCTAGAAATCAGGGGCGAGCCACTGAAGCTTTCTTT
CSARNQGRATEAFF
>TRBJ2-2|TRBV5-1|-|-
TGCGCCAGCAGCTGGGGGGCCTGGGAGCTTTTTTTT
CASSWGAWELFF
>TRBJ2-2|TRBV20-1|TRBD2|few
TGCAGTGCTAGAGATCTGGGGACTAGTAAGGCCGGGGAGCTGTTTTTT
CSARDLGTSKAGELFF
>TRBJ1-2|TRBV7-2|-|few
TGTGCCAGCAGCTTAGAACCCAGAGCCTATGGCTACACCTTC
CASSLEPRAYGYTF
>TRBJ2-7|TRBV12-3/TRBV12-4|-|many
TGTGCCAGCGGAAGGGGTATCGACTACGAGCAGTACTTC
CASGRGIDYEQYF